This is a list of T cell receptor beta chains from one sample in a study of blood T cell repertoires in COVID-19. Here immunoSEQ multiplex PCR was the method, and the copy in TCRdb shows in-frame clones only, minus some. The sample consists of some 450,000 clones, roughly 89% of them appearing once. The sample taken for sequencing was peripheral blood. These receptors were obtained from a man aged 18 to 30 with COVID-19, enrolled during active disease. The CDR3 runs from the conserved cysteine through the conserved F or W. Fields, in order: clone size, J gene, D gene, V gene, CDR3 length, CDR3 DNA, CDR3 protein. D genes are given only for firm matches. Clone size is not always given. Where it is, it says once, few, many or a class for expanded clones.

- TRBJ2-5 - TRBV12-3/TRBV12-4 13 TGTGCCAGCAGTTTAGGACTGGCGGAGACCCAGTACTTC CASSLGLAETQYF
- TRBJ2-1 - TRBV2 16 TGTGCCAGCAGTGTCCAGGCCAGTGGGCCTTACAATGAGCAGTTCTTC CASSVQASGPYNEQFF
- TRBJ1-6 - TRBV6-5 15 TGTGCCAGCAGTCTAGGCCTCACCCATAATTCACCCCTCCACTTT CASSLGLTHNSPLHF
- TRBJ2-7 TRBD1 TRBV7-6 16 TGTGCCAGCAGCGCCGGACAGGGTTCCCCTTCCTACGAGCAGTACTTC CASSAGQGSPSYEQYF
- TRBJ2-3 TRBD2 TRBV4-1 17 TGCGCCAGCAGCCAAGGGGAACGCGGGAGGGGGAGAGATACGCAGTATTTT CASSQGERGRGRDTQYF
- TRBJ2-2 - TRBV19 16 TGTGCCAGTAGTATGTCGGGGAGTGGTCCCCCCGGGGAGCTGTTTTTT CASSMSGSGPPGELFF
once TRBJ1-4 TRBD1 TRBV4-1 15 TGCGCCAGCAGCCAAACCGGGACAGGGGGTGATAAACTGTTTTTT CASSQTGTGGDKLFF
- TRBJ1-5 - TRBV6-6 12 TGTGCCAGCAGTGCCGGGGATCAGCCCCAGCATTTT CASSAGDQPQHF
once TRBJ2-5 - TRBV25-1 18 TGTGCCAGCAGTGATAATGGACTAACCTACCCCCCCCAAGAGACCCAGTACTTC CASSDNGLTYPPQETQYF
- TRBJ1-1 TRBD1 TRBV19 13 TGTGCCAGTAACAGGGGGCGGAGGACTGAAGCTTTCTTT CASNRGRRTEAFF
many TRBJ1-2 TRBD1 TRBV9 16 TGTGCCAGCAGCTCCCGGACAGGGGTTGAGGACTATGGCTACACCTTC CASSSRTGVEDYGYTF
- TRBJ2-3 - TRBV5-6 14 TGTGCCAGCAGCTTGGCGGGAAGCACAGATACGCAGTATTTT CASSLAGSTDTQYF
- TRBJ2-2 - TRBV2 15 TGTGCCAGCGCCGTCAGAGACTCATACTCCGGGGAGCTGTTTTTT CASAVRDSYSGELFF
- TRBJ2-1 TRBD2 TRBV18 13 TGTGCCAGCCGACTAGCGGGAGCCCCTGAGCAGTTCTTC CASRLAGAPEQFF
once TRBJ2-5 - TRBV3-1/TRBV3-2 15 TGTGCCAGCAGCCAAGGTCCAGGGTTTGGAGAGACCCAGTACTTC CASSQGPGFGETQYF
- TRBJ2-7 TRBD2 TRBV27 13 TGTGCCAGCAGTTGGGGACTAGCCTACGAGCAGTACTTC CASSWGLAYEQYF
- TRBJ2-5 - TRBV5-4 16 TGTGCCAGCAGCCCGACGACTAGAAGCAGGGCAGAGACCCAGTACTTC CASSPTTRSRAETQYF
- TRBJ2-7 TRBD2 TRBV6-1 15 TGTGCCAGCAGTGAAGCGAGCGGGGGACCCTACGAGCAGTACTTC CASSEASGGPYEQYF
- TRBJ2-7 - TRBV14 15 TGTGCCAGCAGTAATTTCCAGGGGAAATCCTACGAGCAGTACTTC CASSNFQGKSYEQYF
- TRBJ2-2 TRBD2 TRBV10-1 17 TGCGCCAGCAGCCCGGGACTAGCGGGGGGATTGTCCGGGGAGCTGTTTTTT CASSPGLAGGLSGELFF
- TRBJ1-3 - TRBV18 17 TGTGCCAGCTCACCATACGGGAAATCTTCCTCTGGAAACACCATATATTTT CASSPYGKSSSGNTIYF
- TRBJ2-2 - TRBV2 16 TGTGCCAGGGTAGGGGGACCGCCTCGCGGAACCGGGGAGCTGTTTTTT CARVGGPPRGTGELFF
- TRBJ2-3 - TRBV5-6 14 TGTGCCAGCAGCACCCGACACCACACAGATACGCAGTATTTT CASSTRHHTDTQYF
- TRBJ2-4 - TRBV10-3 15 TGTGCCATCAGTGAGGTGGCAGTAGCCAAAAACATTCAGTACTTC CAISEVAVAKNIQYF
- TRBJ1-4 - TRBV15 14 TGTGCCACCAGCAGAGATCATGCTAATGAAAAACTGTTTTTT CATSRDHANEKLFF
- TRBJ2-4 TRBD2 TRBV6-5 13 TGTGCCAGCAGGCGGGAGGCAGCAAACATTCAGTACTTC CASRREAANIQYF
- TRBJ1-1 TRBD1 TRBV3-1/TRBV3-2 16 TGTGCCAGCAGCCGTCACGGGAAGGACAGGGACACTGAAGCTTTCTTT CASSRHGKDRDTEAFF
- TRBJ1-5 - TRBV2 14 TGTGCCACGGGGGGTTTGGGTAGCAATCAGCCCCAGCATTTT CATGGLGSNQPQHF
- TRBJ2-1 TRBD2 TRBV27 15 TGTGCCAGCTCCGTAGGCGGGACTACCTTCGATGAGCAGTTCTTC CASSVGGTTFDEQFF